This TCR beta chain is drawn from a study of identifying expanded T cells in peripheral blood. On this clone: Its target is not known.

This CDR3 is 14 amino acids long. Germline V lookup: CDR1 SGHTA, CDR2 FQGTGA. V lost 5 bases to trimming and J lost 0 bases, with 10 bases between them. TCRdb's copy holds only in-frame clones and misses some; the assay was immunoSEQ multiplex PCR. The sample carries about 80,000 clones, about 87% recorded once. General observations from the study: Across healthy donors, higher total template counts meant significantly greater roughly 2-week count variance.

The source is a person aged 18 to 70 in good health. Input material: blood. The chain couples TRBV7-3 to TRBJ1-1; no clear D gene. The CDR3 reads CASSQDGMNTEAFF. In DNA, the CDR3 is TGTGCCAGCAGCCAGGACGGCATGAACACTGAAGCTTTCTTT.